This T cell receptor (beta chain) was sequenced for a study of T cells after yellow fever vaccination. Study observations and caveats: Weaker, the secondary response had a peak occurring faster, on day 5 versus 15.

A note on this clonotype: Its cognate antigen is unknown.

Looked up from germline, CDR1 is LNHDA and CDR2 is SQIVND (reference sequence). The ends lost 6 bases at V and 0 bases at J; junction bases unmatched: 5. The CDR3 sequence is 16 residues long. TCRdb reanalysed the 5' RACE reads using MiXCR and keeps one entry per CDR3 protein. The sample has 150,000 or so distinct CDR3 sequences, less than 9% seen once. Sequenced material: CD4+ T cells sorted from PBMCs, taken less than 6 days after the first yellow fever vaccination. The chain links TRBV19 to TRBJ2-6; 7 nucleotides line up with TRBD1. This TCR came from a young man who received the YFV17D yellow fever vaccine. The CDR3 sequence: CASSRDRGSGANVLTF. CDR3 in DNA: TGTGCCAGTAGCCGGGACAGAGGCTCTGGGGCCAACGTCCTGACTTTC.